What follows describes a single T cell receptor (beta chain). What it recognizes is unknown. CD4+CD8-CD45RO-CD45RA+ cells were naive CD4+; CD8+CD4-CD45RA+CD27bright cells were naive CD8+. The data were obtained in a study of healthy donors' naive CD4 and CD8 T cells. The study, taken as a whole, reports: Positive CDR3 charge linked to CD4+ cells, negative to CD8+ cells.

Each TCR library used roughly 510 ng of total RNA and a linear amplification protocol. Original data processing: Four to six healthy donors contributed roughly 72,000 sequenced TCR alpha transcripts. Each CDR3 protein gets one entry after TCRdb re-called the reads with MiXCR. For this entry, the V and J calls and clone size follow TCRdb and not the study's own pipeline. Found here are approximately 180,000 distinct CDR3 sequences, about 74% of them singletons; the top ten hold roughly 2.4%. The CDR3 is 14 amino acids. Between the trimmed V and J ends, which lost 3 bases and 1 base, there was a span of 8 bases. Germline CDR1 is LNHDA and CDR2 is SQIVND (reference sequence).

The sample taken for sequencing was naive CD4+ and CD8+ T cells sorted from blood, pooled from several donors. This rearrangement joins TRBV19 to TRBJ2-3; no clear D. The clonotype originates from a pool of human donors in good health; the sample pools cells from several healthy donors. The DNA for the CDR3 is TGTGCCAGTAGTATCGGCGGAGGCACAGATACGCAGTATTTT. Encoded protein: CASSIGGGTDTQYF.